Listed here are 25 T cell receptor beta chains from one sample, sequenced in a study of OX40 agonist ivuxolimab in advanced cancers. Data came from immunoSEQ multiplex PCR; TCRdb stores just in-frame clones and leaves some out. Of about 95,000 clones in the sample, roughly nine tenths were seen once. The source was CD4+ or CD8+ T cells sorted from blood, collected in a trial of the OX40 agonist ivuxolimab. These receptors came from an adult with an advanced solid tumor such as melanoma, head and neck, liver or kidney cancer.

The chain recombines TRBV18 with TRBJ2-3; possibly TRBD1 for D (6 bases). This CDR3 region has 15 residues. V gave up 0 bases and J gave up 3 bases, with 10 bases separating them. CDR1 is KGHSH and CDR2 is LQKENI in the germline V gene. CDR3 amino acids: CASSPPGGETDTQYF. CDR3 DNA: TGTGCCAGCTCACCACCTGGGGGCGAGACAGATACGCAGTATTTT.

The chain links TRBV25-1 to TRBJ1-1; D ambiguous. This CDR3 has 12 amino acids. Germline V gene lookup returns CDR1 MGHDK and CDR2 SYGVNS. V lost 4 bases and J 4 bases, leaving 7 bases between the germline ends. The CDR3 DNA reads TGTGCCAGCAGTGTTGTAAGCACTGAAGCTTTCTTT. It translates to CASSVVSTEAFF.

V is TRBV5-1 and J is TRBJ1-1, with D possibly TRBD1 on 6 matching bases. Germline-derived CDR1 and CDR2 are SGHRS and YFSETQ. This CDR3 contains 14 residues. Trimming removed 7 bases from V and 2 bases from J, with 15 bases in between. Here the CDR3 reads CASSQQGGNTEAFF. The CDR3 DNA sequence: TGCGCCAGCTCTCAACAGGGAGGTAACACTGAAGCTTTCTTT. Based on the CDR3 plus reference TRBV5-1 and TRBJ1-1, the full variable domain is KAGVTQTPRYLIKTRGQQVTLSCSPISGHRSVSWYQQTPGQGLQFLFEYFSETQRNKGNFPGRFSGRQFSNSRSEMNVSTLELGDSALYLCASSQQGGNTEAFFGQGTRLTVV.

The rearrangement links TRBV30 to TRBJ1-2; no firm D call. Germline assignment: CDR1 GTSNPN and CDR2 SVGIG (reference sequence). The CDR3 has 12 amino acids. Trimming pared 0 bases from V and 4 bases from J, leaving 6 bases between. The CDR3, as DNA: TGTGCCTGGAGTGTACTCAGCTATGGCTACACCTTC. It yields the protein CAWSVLSYGYTF.

The chain combines TRBV7-9 with TRBJ2-7; TRBD2 agrees at 9 bases. CDR1 is SEHNR, CDR2 FQNEAQ, per germline (reference sequence). CDR3 length: 15 residues. The V segment lost 5 bases and the J segment 5 bases; nucleotides outside the gene matches: 10. DNA of the CDR3: TGTGCCAGCAGCCCTGCGGGGGGGGCGCCTGACGAGCAGTACTTC. Translation gives CASSPAGGAPDEQYF.

The genes are TRBV5-8 and TRBJ1-2, with a tentative D call TRBD1 (5 bases). Germline V CDR1 and CDR2: SGHTS, YDEGEE. The length of the CDR3 is 12 residues. The V end was cut by 4 bases, the J end by 7 bases, with 11 bases between. The CDR3 DNA reads TGTGCCAGCAGCCCGGGACTTCGTGGCTACACCTTC. Its translation: CASSPGLRGYTF.

This rearrangement joins TRBV7-2 to TRBJ2-5; the match to TRBD2 covers 13 bases. V was clipped by 4 bases and J by 5 bases; unmatched bases: 7. The CDR3 runs to 16 residues. CDR1 is SGHTA and CDR2 is FQGNSA in the germline V gene. CDR3 bases: TGTGCCAGCAGCTCTCATGGACTAGCGGGAGACGAGACCCAGTACTTC. This encodes CASSSHGLAGDETQYF.

J is TRBJ2-7 and V is TRBV5-8; D is undetermined. The germline V gene has CDR1 SGHTS and CDR2 YDEGEE. V dropped 0 bases and J dropped 2 bases, with 6 bases sitting between them. There are 13 residues in the CDR3. CDR3 region: CASSLGRTYEQYF. The CDR3 DNA sequence: TGTGCCAGCAGCTTGGGCAGGACCTACGAGCAGTACTTC.

The chain joins TRBV27 to TRBJ1-2; tentative D call: TRBD1 (5 bases). CDR1 and CDR2 from the germline V gene are MNHEY and SMNVEV (reference sequence). The CDR3 loop spans 13 amino acids. V was cut by 6 bases and J by 5 bases, with 13 bases left in between. CDR3 bases: TGTGCCAGCAGGGACTCCCAGGGATATGGCTACACCTTC. Translating it yields CASRDSQGYGYTF.

The chain couples TRBV18 to TRBJ2-2; 13 bases fit TRBD2. V trimming: 1 base; J trimming: 7 bases; junction bases outside the gene matches: 6. Germline CDR1 reads KGHSH; CDR2 reads LQKENI. The CDR3 loop spans 17 amino acids. CDR3 sequence: CASSPRTSGSVGGELFF. The CDR3 DNA follows: TGTGCCAGCTCACCACGGACTAGCGGGAGCGTGGGCGGGGAGCTGTTTTTT.

The chain employs TRBV30 and TRBJ1-5; weak D call: TRBD1 (5 bases). Germline CDR1 reads GTSNPN; CDR2 reads SVGIG (reference sequence). The CDR3 covers 13 residues. V was cut by 4 bases and J by 5 bases, with 12 bases left in between. CDR3 amino acids: CAWKARGDQPQHF. CDR3 nucleotide sequence: TGTGCCTGGAAGGCGCGGGGCGATCAGCCCCAGCATTTT.

This clone was counted a few times. The V and J genes are TRBV5-5 and TRBJ1-2; the D gene is possibly TRBD1 (6 bases). CDR1 and CDR2 (germline): SGHKS, YYEKEE (reference sequence). The CDR3 consists of 15 residues. The V gene lost 4 bases and the J gene lost 8 bases, with 21 bases spanning the gap. The CDR3, as DNA: TGTGCCAGCAGCCCGGATGCAGGGGTTTTAGGAGGCTACACCTTC. Protein product: CASSPDAGVLGGYTF.

This clone was recorded many times. The rearrangement joins TRBV19 to TRBJ1-3; no definite D call. The V and J ends lost 5 bases and 5 bases respectively, with 19 bases between them. The CDR3 extends over 16 amino acids. The germline CDR1 and CDR2 sequences are LNHDA and SQIVND (reference sequence). The CDR3 DNA reads as TGTGCCAGTAGTGGCCGCCGGACCAGCCATAGAAACACCATATATTTT. It codes for CASSGRRTSHRNTIYF.

The chain carries TRBV7-6 and TRBJ1-5; D is uncertain. CDR1 is SGHVS and CDR2 is FNYEAQ in the germline V gene. The CDR3 is made up of 14 amino acids. V lost 1 base to trimming and J lost 2 bases, with 6 bases between them. The CDR3 coding sequence is TGTGCCAGCAGCTTAGAACAAGGCAATCAGCCCCAGCATTTT. It is translated as CASSLEQGNQPQHF.

This clone showed up just once. The chain uses TRBV11-3 and TRBJ2-7; D may be TRBD1 (5 bases). The CDR3 spans 13 residues. The germline CDR1 and CDR2 sequences are SGHNT and YENEEA. The V end was cut by 4 bases, the J end by 6 bases, with 13 bases between. CDR3 DNA sequence: TGTGCCAGCAGCTCCGACAGAGCTGGCGAGCAGTACTTC. Its translation: CASSSDRAGEQYF. Together with reference TRBV11-3 and TRBJ2-7, the CDR3 gives the full variable domain: EAGVVQSPRYKIIEKKQPVAFWCNPISGHNTLYWYLQNLGQGPELLIRYENEEAVDDSQLPKDRFSAERLKGVDSTLKIQPAELGDSAVYLCASSSDRAGEQYFGPGTRLTVT.

The genes are TRBV2 and TRBJ2-1, with D maybe TRBD1 (5 bases). CDR3 length: 14 residues. With 2 bases removed from V and 3 bases from J, the gap between germline ends came to 8 bases. CDR1 is SNHLY and CDR2 is FYNNEI in the germline V gene. The CDR3 region is CASSERGYYNEQFF. The CDR3, as DNA: TGTGCCAGCAGTGAAAGGGGCTACTACAATGAGCAGTTCTTC.

The rearrangement joins TRBV28 to TRBJ1-1; D remains ambiguous. Trimming cost V 7 bases and J 0 bases, with 9 bases left between them. The CDR3 runs to 13 residues. Germline CDR1 is MDHEN and CDR2 is SYDVKM. CDR3 nucleotide sequence: TGTGCCAGCACTCCAACGGTGAACACTGAAGCTTTCTTT. It yields the protein CASTPTVNTEAFF.

The V and J genes are TRBV11-2 and TRBJ2-1; a weak D match, TRBD2 (5 bases). V lost 7 bases and J 4 bases, leaving 14 bases between the germline ends. Germline V CDR1 and CDR2: SGHAT, FQNNGV. The CDR3 spans 14 residues. DNA for the CDR3: TGTGCCAGCACCCTTAGAGGGCTATACAATGAGCAGTTCTTC. Its protein product is CASTLRGLYNEQFF. The full variable domain, completed using reference TRBV11-2 and TRBJ2-1, is EAGVAQSPRYKIIEKRQSVAFWCNPISGHATLYWYQQILGQGPKLLIQFQNNGVVDDSQLPKDRFSAERLKGVDSTLKIQPAKLEDSAVYLCASTLRGLYNEQFFGPGTRLTVL.

The chain links TRBV19 to TRBJ2-7; TRBD2 is a possible D gene (6 bases). Germline V gene sequence: CDR1 LNHDA, CDR2 SQIVND (reference sequence). This CDR3 contains 14 residues. Between the trimmed V and J ends, which lost 2 bases and 9 bases, there was a span of 17 bases. The CDR3 DNA is TGTGCCAGTAGTATAAGACTACGGGGGAACGTGCAGTACTTC. This encodes CASSIRLRGNVQYF.

The chain carries TRBV7-3 and TRBJ2-7; 11 nucleotides match TRBD2. CDR1 SGHTA and CDR2 FQGTGA come from the germline V gene. There are 16 residues in the CDR3. The ends lost 1 base at V and 7 bases at J; junction bases unmatched: 9. CDR3 in amino acids: CASSLRLAGSGDEQYF. CDR3 coding DNA: TGTGCCAGCAGCTTAAGACTAGCGGGGTCCGGAGATGAGCAGTACTTC.

This chain's CDR3 is CASSRGPNTGELFF. CDR3 DNA sequence: TGTGCCTCAAGCAGGGGGCCGAACACCGGGGAGCTGTTTTTT. The chain couples TRBV4-2 to TRBJ2-2, with 8 positions matching TRBD1. This CDR3 contains 14 residues. The germline V gene has CDR1 LGHNA and CDR2 YNFKEQ. Trimming cost V 11 bases and J 0 bases; bases outside gene matches: 5.

The chain links TRBV2 to TRBJ1-2; D ambiguous. The CDR3 covers 13 residues. V dropped 4 bases and J dropped 8 bases, with 14 bases sitting between them. Germline V gene data show CDR1 as SNHLY and CDR2 as FYNNEI. The DNA of the CDR3 is TGTGCCAGCAGTGGCAGAGTTTCGCGGGGCTACACCTTC. It translates to CASSGRVSRGYTF.

In nucleotides, the CDR3 is TGTGCCAGCAGCAACCCAAATTCACCCCTCCACTTT. Its protein product is CASSNPNSPLHF. The chain recombines TRBV7-3 with TRBJ1-6, with D unclear. This CDR3 has 12 residues. Trimming removed 5 bases from V and 7 bases from J, with 6 bases in between. Germline V gives CDR1 SGHTA, CDR2 FQGTGA.

The chain is built from TRBV27 and TRBJ1-1; D is unclear. CDR3 size: 13 residues. CDR1 and CDR2 from the germline V gene are MNHEY and SMNVEV (reference sequence). V gave up 6 bases and J gave up 0 bases, with 8 bases separating them. The CDR3 region is CASRFLMNTEAFF. The CDR3 DNA follows: TGTGCCAGCAGATTCCTAATGAACACTGAAGCTTTCTTT.

The J gene is TRBJ2-7, the V gene TRBV4-3, with 14 bases fitting TRBD2. Germline CDR1 is LGHNA and CDR2 is YSLEER. This CDR3 region has 18 residues. V gave up 5 bases and J gave up 3 bases; unmatched junction bases: 12. CDR3: CASSSHLTSGRGYYEQYF. In nucleotides, the CDR3 is TGCGCCAGCAGCTCCCACCTGACTAGCGGGAGGGGATACTACGAGCAGTACTTC.